The clone carrying this T cell receptor (beta chain) occurred many times. What it binds is not known. J gave up 8 bases and V 2 bases, and 4 bases lay outside the gene matches. CDR1 ENHRY and CDR2 SYGVKD come from the germline V gene. CDR3 length: 14 amino acids. Amplification of TCR beta CDR3 regions was performed using RNA transcripts as template. The TCR CDR3 was amplified in a first-round RT-PCR using the HTBI primer set. TCRdb redid the calling of the multiplex PCR reads with MiXCR, one entry per CDR3 protein. The sample holds about 500,000 distinct CDR3 sequences, approximately 15% seen once. This specimen belongs to a study of T cells in Graves' hyperthyroidism and ophthalmopathy. Study-level findings and limits: Ophthalmopathy could be told apart from stable hyperthyroidism with a 13 V-J model.

When ophthalmopathy did not progress within 18 months, Graves' hyperthyroidism was considered stable. The study enrolled patients aged 18 to 65 with newly diagnosed hyperthyroidism of under 2 months' duration. The chain joins TRBV10-3 to TRBJ2-1; 9 bases line up with TRBD2. Input material: blood. The clonotype originates from a woman aged 18-35 years with Graves' hyperthyroidism. The CDR3 protein is CAISEGTSSDEQFF. The CDR3 nucleotides read TGTGCCATCAGTGAGGGGACTAGCTCTGATGAGCAGTTCTTC.